The 5 T cell receptor beta chains reported below all come from one sample, sequenced in a study of T cell changes during pregnancy in multiple sclerosis. Libraries were prepared by immunoSEQ multiplex PCR; TCRdb keeps only in-frame clonotypes and omits some of them. The table has almost 40,000 clones, roughly 89% seen once. The material sequenced was CD4+ T cells from peripheral blood mononuclear cells, taken in the second trimester of pregnancy. The origin of the receptors is a female donor in good health, enrolled as a control in a pregnancy study.

The rearrangement uses TRBV4-1 and TRBJ1-3; TRBD1 agrees at 7 bases. Trimming cost V 3 bases and J 0 bases; bases outside gene matches: 14. In germline, CDR1 is MGHRA, CDR2 YSYEKL. The CDR3 totals 19 residues. CDR3 region: CASSQDGDSGPYSGNTIYF. Written as DNA, the CDR3 is TGCGCCAGCAGCCAGGATGGGGACAGTGGACCTTACTCTGGAAACACCATATATTTT.

This rearrangement joins TRBV6-5 to TRBJ1-2; 7 nucleotides align to TRBD1. Germline V gene lookup returns CDR1 MNHEY and CDR2 SVGAGI. V lost 0 bases to trimming and J lost 8 bases; unmatched junction nucleotides: 6. The CDR3 extends over 14 amino acids. For the CDR3, the DNA is TGTGCCAGCAGTTACTCCGACAGGGTTGGGGGCTACACCTTC. This gives the protein CASSYSDRVGGYTF.

The chain carries TRBV7-2 and TRBJ2-1; 16 bases are shared with TRBD2. Germline CDR1 SGHTA, CDR2 FQGNSA. There are 18 residues in the CDR3. V lost 6 bases to trimming and J lost 3 bases; unmatched junction nucleotides: 8. CDR3 in amino acids: CASSSPGLAGGSYNEQFF. CDR3 nucleotide sequence: TGTGCCAGCAGTTCACCGGGACTAGCGGGGGGGAGCTACAATGAGCAGTTCTTC.

The J gene is TRBJ2-1, the V gene TRBV19; maybe TRBD2 (7 bases). Germline V CDR1 and CDR2: LNHDA, SQIVND (reference sequence). The CDR3 sequence is 17 residues long. Trimming stripped 2 bases from V and 0 bases from J, with 14 bases between. The CDR3 protein is CASSIQARGRSYNEQFF. The CDR3 bases are TGTGCCAGTAGTATACAGGCGCGGGGGCGCTCCTACAATGAGCAGTTCTTC.

The V gene is TRBV7-9, the J gene TRBJ1-2; perhaps TRBD1 as D (5 bases). With 5 bases removed from V and 11 bases from J, the gap between germline ends came to 18 bases. This CDR3 has 13 residues. Per the germline V gene, CDR1 is SEHNR and CDR2 is FQNEAQ (reference sequence). The CDR3 reads CASSPAGGNRYTF. The CDR3 region has the DNA TGTGCCAGCAGCCCCGCCGGGGGGAATCGGTACACCTTC.